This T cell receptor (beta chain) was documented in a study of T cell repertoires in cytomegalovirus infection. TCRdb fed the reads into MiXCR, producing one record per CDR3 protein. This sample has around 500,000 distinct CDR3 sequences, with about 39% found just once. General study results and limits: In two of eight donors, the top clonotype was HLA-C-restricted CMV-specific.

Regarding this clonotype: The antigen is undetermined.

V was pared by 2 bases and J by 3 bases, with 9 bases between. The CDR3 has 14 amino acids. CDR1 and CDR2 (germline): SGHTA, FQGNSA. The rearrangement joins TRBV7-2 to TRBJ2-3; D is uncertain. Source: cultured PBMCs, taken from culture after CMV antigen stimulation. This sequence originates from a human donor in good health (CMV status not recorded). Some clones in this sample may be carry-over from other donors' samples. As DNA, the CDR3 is TGTGCCAGCAGCTTATCCGGGTGGACAGATACGCAGTATTTT. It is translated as CASSLSGWTDTQYF.